The source of this TCR beta chain is a study of response to subunit inactivated influenza vaccine. Study outcomes and limitations: Few new T cells, the authors suggested, are recruited by each seasonal influenza vaccination.

TCRdb re-analysed the RT-PCR reads in MiXCR, keeping a single row per CDR3 protein. The repertoire holds roughly 550,000 distinct CDR3 sequences, roughly 25% seen once, with under 3.5% in the top ten. This clonotype was seen a few times. The antigen remains unidentified. The same sample was also studied in work on T cells expressing NK-cell markers. Turning to that study: For TCR beta, cDNA was produced by 5'RACE template switching with UMIs. In sorted CD3+CD56+NKG2C+, CD3+CD56+NKG2C- and CD3+CD56-NKG2C+ T cells, TCR beta repertoires were obtained.

The receptor's source is a man aged 45-60 years who received an inactivated influenza vaccine. This sample comprised CD4+ T cells sorted from PBMCs, obtained 11 to 12 days after vaccination.

CDR3 sequence: CSARDSSYEQYF. As DNA, the CDR3 is TGCAGTGCTAGGGACAGCTCCTACGAGCAGTACTTC. This sequence joins TRBV20-1 and TRBJ2-7, with D maybe TRBD1 (6 bases). The CDR3 covers 12 residues. Trimming took off 3 bases at V and 0 bases at J, with 6 bases between the two ends. Germline-derived CDR1 and CDR2 are DFQATT and SNEGSKA (reference sequence).